The 28 T cell receptor beta chains listed next were all sequenced from one sample in a study of blood T cell repertoires in COVID-19. Clones were sequenced by immunoSEQ multiplex PCR, and TCRdb holds only the in-frame ones, with some missing. The sample contains more than 85,000 clones, 70% to 90% of which appear only once. Source material: peripheral blood. The origin of the receptors is a woman aged 45-65 years with acute or convalescent COVID-19.

This clone came up a few times. The chain is built from TRBV6-1 and TRBJ2-3; no clear D gene. The germline V gene has CDR1 MNHNS and CDR2 SASEGT. CDR3 length: 13 residues. V was shortened by 0 bases and J by 5 bases, with 6 bases between the two germline ends. This CDR3 reads CASSEARIDTQYF. DNA of the CDR3: TGTGCCAGCAGTGAAGCGCGGATAGATACGCAGTATTTT.

This chain connects TRBV7-2 to TRBJ1-1; 11 bases fit TRBD1. CDR3 length: 16 amino acids. The junction had 14 bases not matched to a gene; V was cut back by 6 bases and J by 8 bases. Germline values: CDR1 SGHTA, CDR2 FQGNSA. In DNA, the CDR3 is TGTGCCAGCAGTCGAACCGGGACAGGGGGGAGGCAGGAAGCTTTCTTT. This sequence encodes CASSRTGTGGRQEAFF.

The chain joins TRBV3-1 (or the pseudogene TRBV3-2) to TRBJ2-7; 11 bases are a match to TRBD1. V shed 5 bases, J shed 3 bases, and the junction held 3 bases outside the gene matches. The CDR3 totals 14 residues. The germline V gene encodes CDR1 LGHDT and CDR2 YNNKEL (reference sequence). The DNA of the CDR3 is TGTGCCAGCAGCGTCGGGACAGGGGGCTACGAGCAGTACTTC. Translation gives CASSVGTGGYEQYF.

The rearrangement uses TRBV12-3 or TRBV12-4 and TRBJ2-1; the match to TRBD2 covers 7 bases. The CDR3 totals 13 residues. The ends lost 10 bases at V and 3 bases at J; junction bases unmatched: 6. CDR3 residues: CAIWTSYYNEQFF. CDR3 DNA: TGTGCCATATGGACTAGTTACTACAATGAGCAGTTCTTC.

This rearrangement joins TRBV18 to TRBJ1-4; tentative D call: TRBD1 (5 bases). The V and J ends lost 6 bases and 5 bases respectively, with 19 bases between them. There are 16 residues in the CDR3. Germline-derived CDR1 and CDR2 are KGHSH and LQKENI. The CDR3: CASSPGTGVSNEKLFF. In DNA form, the CDR3 reads TGTGCCAGCTCCCCGGGGACGGGGGTTTCGAATGAAAAACTGTTTTTT.

The chain carries TRBV30 and TRBJ1-5, with 8 bases that match TRBD1. V lost 3 bases and J lost 7; bases outside the gene matches: 5. This CDR3 has 13 amino acids. Germline CDR1 GTSNPN, CDR2 SVGIG (reference sequence). The CDR3 sequence: CAWRETGAQPQHF. In DNA, the CDR3 is TGTGCCTGGAGGGAGACAGGGGCCCAGCCCCAGCATTTT.

The V call is TRBV3-1 (or the pseudogene TRBV3-2), the J call TRBJ2-7; 11 bases match TRBD2. This CDR3 is 14 amino acids long. CDR1 is LGHDT, CDR2 YNNKEL, per germline (reference sequence). With V trimmed by 10 bases and J by 0 bases, 5 bases remained unmatched. The CDR3 loop reads CATSTSGISYEQYF. The CDR3 DNA reads as TGTGCCACTTCGACTAGCGGGATCTCCTACGAGCAGTACTTC.

The chain combines TRBV5-1 with TRBJ1-1; D remains unclear. The CDR3 spans 13 residues. Germline V CDR1 and CDR2: SGHRS, YFSETQ. Trimming shortened V by 0 bases and J by 2 bases, and 5 bases separated the two germline ends. The CDR3 DNA sequence: TGCGCCAGCAGCTTGGGAGGAAACACTGAAGCTTTCTTT. Protein product: CASSLGGNTEAFF.

The rearrangement joins TRBV27 to TRBJ2-7; 7 bases match TRBD1. Trimming removed 4 bases from V and 2 bases from J; junction bases left unmatched: 8. Germline lookup yields CDR1 MNHEY and CDR2 SMNVEV (reference sequence). The CDR3 runs 15 residues. The CDR3 coding sequence is TGTGCCAGCAGTTCCCCGTACGACAGGGCCTACGAGCAGTACTTC. Its translation: CASSSPYDRAYEQYF.

The chain combines TRBV7-2 with TRBJ2-7; 10 bases map to TRBD1. The CDR3 loop spans 13 amino acids. The J segment lost 4 bases and the V segment lost 4 bases, leaving 1 base of the junction unmatched. CDR1 and CDR2 (germline): SGHTA, FQGNSA. CDR3 in amino acids: CASSSDRGYEQYF. CDR3 coding DNA: TGTGCCAGCAGCTCGGACAGGGGGTACGAGCAGTACTTC.

The genes are TRBV28 and TRBJ1-4; possible D gene TRBD1, 6 bases. The ends were cut back, 1 base at V and 10 bases at J, with 22 bases in the middle. The germline gives CDR1 MDHEN, CDR2 SYDVKM. This CDR3 is 17 amino acids long. CDR3 amino acids: CASSLFFLQGNFVKLFF. CDR3 DNA: TGTGCCAGCAGTTTATTCTTTTTACAGGGAAATTTTGTAAAACTGTTTTTT. The full variable domain, completed using reference TRBV28 and TRBJ1-4, is DVKVTQSSRYLVKRTGEKVFLECVQDMDHENMFWYRQDPGLGLRLIYFSYDVKMKEKGDIPEGYSVSREKKERFSLILESASTNQTSMYLCASSLFFLQGNFVKLFFGSGTQLSVL.

The chain has TRBV6-2 or TRBV6-3 and TRBJ1-4, with D maybe TRBD1 (5 bases). CDR1 MNHEY and CDR2 SVGEGT come from the germline V gene. The length of the CDR3 is 15 residues. Deletions cut 0 bases from V and 5 bases from J, with 10 bases between. Here the CDR3 reads CASSYSGGRNEKLFF. CDR3 bases: TGTGCCAGCAGTTACTCGGGGGGACGCAATGAAAAACTGTTTTTT.

This sequence joins TRBV21-1 and TRBJ1-5; the table calls TRBD1, which could not be checked here. TRBV21-1 is an annotated pseudogene. The CDR3 loop spans 17 amino acids. This CDR3 reads CASSSPPTGTENQPQHF. CDR3 nucleotides: TGTGCCAGCAGCTCTCCCCCCACAGGTACGGAAAATCAGCCCCAGCATTTT.

This clone showed up just a few times. V gene TRBV5-1 combines with J gene TRBJ2-1; 7 bases are shared with TRBD2. The CDR3 totals 17 residues. Germline CDR1 is SGHRS and CDR2 is YFSETQ. After removal of 1 base from V and 0 bases from J, the junction contained 7 bases not matched to a gene. The CDR3 DNA follows: TGCGCCAGCAGCTTGCCTACGGGAGGCCTCTCCTACAATGAGCAGTTCTTC. It is translated as CASSLPTGGLSYNEQFF.

In the case of this clone: This CDR3 is also generated by other DNA sequences in the sample. The rearrangement uses TRBV5-1 and TRBJ2-1; a weak D match, TRBD2 (6 bases). V lost 0 bases, J lost 0 bases, and 10 bases lay in between. Germline V gene lookup returns CDR1 SGHRS and CDR2 YFSETQ. The CDR3 length is 16 residues. CDR3 loop: CASSLAGGTSYNEQFF. CDR3 in DNA: TGCGCCAGCAGCTTGGCCGGCGGGACCTCCTACAATGAGCAGTTCTTC.

The V and J genes are TRBV29-1 and TRBJ1-2; TRBD1 matches 8 bases. The CDR3 spans 13 residues. Germline loops: CDR1 SQVTM, CDR2 ANQGSEA. Trimming removed 3 bases from V and 4 bases from J; junction bases left unmatched: 4. The CDR3 protein is CSVEDRVGYGYTF. CDR3 DNA: TGCAGCGTTGAGGACAGGGTGGGCTATGGCTACACCTTC.

CDR3 residues: CASSQGGGRIYEQYF. The CDR3 region has the DNA TGTGCCAGCAGCCAGGGCGGGGGTCGAATCTACGAGCAGTACTTC. This chain uses TRBV7-2 with TRBJ2-7, with 7 positions matching TRBD2. Germline-derived CDR1 and CDR2 are SGHTA and FQGNSA. The junction had 10 bases not matched to a gene; V was cut back by 5 bases and J by 3 bases. CDR3 length: 15 residues.

V and J are TRBV3-1 (or the pseudogene TRBV3-2) and TRBJ1-1; TRBD1 matches 7 bases. Germline V gene lookup returns CDR1 LGHDT and CDR2 YNNKEL (reference sequence). V lost 4 bases to trimming and J lost 7 bases; unmatched junction nucleotides: 9. This CDR3 spans 14 amino acids. The CDR3 DNA is TGTGCCAGCAGCCCCACTCTGGGACAGAATGAAGCTTTCTTT. Protein product: CASSPTLGQNEAFF.

The chain recombines TRBV9 with TRBJ1-4; tentatively, D is TRBD1 (6 bases). V lost 4 bases to trimming and J lost 7 bases, with 20 bases between them. The CDR3 runs to 16 residues. The germline V gene has CDR1 SGDLS and CDR2 YYNGEE. This CDR3 reads CASSLFVGADGEKLFF. CDR3 DNA: TGTGCCAGCAGCTTATTCGTGGGGGCTGACGGTGAAAAACTGTTTTTT.

This chain uses TRBV6-1 with TRBJ1-4; D possibly corresponds to TRBD1 (6 bases). The CDR3 has 18 amino acids. Per the germline V gene, CDR1 is MNHNS and CDR2 is SASEGT. Trimming took off 0 bases at V and 0 bases at J, with 14 bases between the two ends. The CDR3 here is CASSEAQQGSATNEKLFF. The DNA of the CDR3 is TGTGCCAGCAGTGAAGCGCAACAGGGATCTGCAACTAATGAAAAACTGTTTTTT.

This clone was picked up one time. For the CDR3, the DNA is TGTGCCAGCAGCTTTGTTCGAGGAACTAGCGGGATCTATGAGCAGTTCTTC. It translates to CASSFVRGTSGIYEQFF. The chain has TRBV7-9 and TRBJ2-1, with TRBD2 matching over 10 bases. Germline V gene lookup returns CDR1 SEHNR and CDR2 FQNEAQ (reference sequence). The CDR3 totals 17 residues. After removal of 3 bases from V and 8 bases from J, the junction contained 13 bases not matched to a gene.

There are a few counts of this clone. The chain is built from TRBV18 and TRBJ1-1; no definite D call. The germline V and J ends were trimmed by 6 bases and 8 bases, with 13 bases remaining between them. The CDR3 spans 12 residues. Germline V gives CDR1 KGHSH, CDR2 LQKENI. The CDR3 nucleotides are TGTGCCAGCTCGTACCACGTAGAAGAAGCTTTCTTT. This translates into CASSYHVEEAFF.

A note on this clone: The same CDR3 arises from other DNA sequences in this sample as well. The V gene is TRBV18, the J gene TRBJ2-7; 7 positions agree with TRBD1. Germline CDR1 and CDR2: KGHSH and LQKENI. V gave up 2 bases and J gave up 7 bases; unmatched junction bases: 8. The CDR3 contains 14 residues. The CDR3 nucleotides read TGTGCCAGCTCACCAGTTAGGGGGCCGGGGGAGCAGTACTTC. It specifies CASSPVRGPGEQYF. The whole variable domain, filled in from reference TRBV18 and TRBJ2-7, reads NAGVMQNPRHLVRRRGQEARLRCSPMKGHSHVYWYRQLPEEGLKFMVYLQKENIIDESGMPKERFSAEFPKEGPSILRIQQVVRGDSAAYFCASSPVRGPGEQYFGPGTRLTVT.

This chain uses TRBV18 with TRBJ2-5, with unresolved D. The CDR3 loop spans 15 amino acids. The germline V and J ends were trimmed by 3 bases and 6 bases, with 17 bases remaining between them. The germline gives CDR1 KGHSH, CDR2 LQKENI. The CDR3 DNA reads TGTGCCAGCTCACCCAACGCCCAGGATCAACAGACCCAGTACTTC. Protein: CASSPNAQDQQTQYF.

CDR3 region: CASSQDNAGQRLLFF. The CDR3 nucleotides read TGCGCCAGCAGCCAAGATAACGCGGGCCAGCGGTTATTATTCTTC. The rearrangement uses TRBV4-1 and TRBJ2-1, with D perhaps matching TRBD2 (5 bases). CDR3 length equals 15 residues. V was trimmed by 0 bases and J by 16 bases, leaving 22 bases between them. From germline, CDR1 is MGHRA and CDR2 YSYEKL.

The chain combines TRBV27 with TRBJ1-3, with D perhaps matching TRBD1 (6 bases). Trimming took 6 bases from V and 0 from J, leaving 15 bases between them. This CDR3 comprises 16 residues. Germline V gives CDR1 MNHEY, CDR2 SMNVEV (reference sequence). CDR3 sequence reads: CASSLGGPYSGNTIYF. CDR3 DNA: TGTGCCAGCAGCCTGGGGGGGCCCTACTCTGGAAACACCATATATTTT.

The genes are TRBV24-1 and TRBJ2-1; TRBD2 aligns across 10 bases. The V and J ends lost 9 bases and 6 bases, in that order; junction bases with no gene match: 19. The V gene's germline CDR1 is KGHDR and CDR2 SFDVKD. This CDR3 comprises 18 residues. The CDR3 is CATGGQSSAGGLSNEQFF. CDR3 bases: TGTGCCACCGGGGGGCAAAGTTCAGCGGGAGGGCTGAGCAATGAGCAGTTCTTC.

V is TRBV3-1 (or the pseudogene TRBV3-2) and J is TRBJ1-2; TRBD1 agrees at 12 bases. There are 18 residues in the CDR3. V was pared by 6 bases and J by 3 bases, with 14 bases of the junction left unmatched. CDR1 is LGHDT and CDR2 is YNNKEL in the germline V gene (reference sequence). The CDR3 spells CASRNEGTGGVFDYGYTF. The CDR3 nucleotides read TGTGCCAGCAGAAACGAGGGGACAGGGGGCGTCTTCGACTATGGCTACACCTTC.